One sample yielded the 4 T cell receptor beta chains listed below, sequenced in a study of blood T cell repertoires in COVID-19 (dated by TCRdb to 2020 to 2021). Preparation of the library involved the immunoSEQ multiplex PCR assay. TCRdb mirrors the immuneACCESS table, restricted to in-frame sequences. Some clones are absent from its copies; in checked studies, under half trace to an unresolved V gene, and the reason for the others is unknown. Present in this sample are over 200,000 clones, less than 90% of which were seen just once. The ten top clones hold around 18% of the sample. Specimen: peripheral blood. Receptor source: a woman at least 80 years old with active or convalescent COVID-19.

The V gene is TRBV4-1, the J gene TRBJ2-7; possible D gene TRBD1, 5 bases. Germline V gene data show CDR1 as MGHRA and CDR2 as YSYEKL. The CDR3 is 13 residues long. Deletions cut 2 bases from V and 5 bases from J, with 10 bases between. CDR3 DNA sequence: TGCGCCAGCAGCCAACTCGACAGTCACGAGCAGTACTTC. Amino acids: CASSQLDSHEQYF.

The rearrangement links TRBV7-2 to TRBJ1-2; a possible D gene is TRBD1 (5 bases). V shed 1 base and J shed 4 bases, with 7 bases lying between them. The germline V gene has CDR1 SGHTA and CDR2 FQGNSA. CDR3 length: 13 amino acids. This chain's CDR3 is CASSLGQSYGYTF. CDR3 bases: TGTGCCAGCAGCTTAGGACAGAGCTATGGCTACACCTTC.

This chain joins TRBV5-6 and TRBJ2-5, with 8 bases fitting TRBD1. Trimming cost V 4 bases and J 5 bases; bases outside gene matches: 13. The CDR3 extends over 16 amino acids. From germline, CDR1 is SGHDT and CDR2 YYEEEE. In nucleotides, the CDR3 is TGTGCCAGCAGCGTCCTAGACAGGGGTTTGGTGGAGACCCAGTACTTC. Protein: CASSVLDRGLVETQYF.

The J gene is TRBJ2-7, the V gene TRBV7-9; 7 positions match TRBD2. With V trimmed by 6 bases and J by 6 bases, 2 bases remained unmatched. The CDR3 totals 11 residues. Germline CDR1 SEHNR, CDR2 FQNEAQ (reference sequence). DNA of the CDR3: TGTGCCAGCAGGTCGGGGGGCGAGCAGTACTTC. Its protein product is CASRSGGEQYF.